This TCR beta chain was captured in a study of T cell repertoires in aging, cancer and after chemotherapy. As for the study in general: The full dataset contained 9.1 million or so TCR reads.

This clonotype is termed medium-sized. The antigen is unknown. Rearranged V-D-J TRB sequences were amplified with a mixed TRB-A/B primer pool. One entry per CDR3 protein results from TCRdb running MiXCR on the multiplex PCR reads. This repertoire shows about 2,000 distinct CDR3 sequences, roughly 19% found once; its top ten account for roughly 5%. TCR beta rearrangements were amplified from peripheral blood genomic DNA. Study outcomes and limitations: Across the chemotherapy interval, each cancer cohort showed higher median generation probability, suggesting thymic rebound.

From germline, CDR1 is DFQATT and CDR2 SNEGSKA (reference sequence). The CDR3 is made up of 16 amino acids. J lost 0 bases, V lost 2 bases, and 9 bases had no gene match. The chain links TRBV20-1 to TRBJ2-7, with TRBD2 matching 8 bases. The specimen sequenced was blood. The sequence was obtained from a human donor with a solid tumor. CDR3 DNA sequence: TGCAGTGCTAGACTACTAACCGGGACTAGCTCCTACGAGCAGTACTTC. It specifies CSARLLTGTSSYEQYF.